The sequence of this T cell receptor (beta chain) was determined in a study of type 1 regulatory T cells. Across the study: An in vitro protocol generated T-allo10, a Tr1-enriched, alloantigen-specific CD4 T cell product.

Note on this clonotype: Its target is not known.

MiXCR was run by TCRdb on the reads, yielding one entry per CDR3 protein. The table lists roughly 71,000 distinct CDR3 sequences, around 63% of them singletons. The graft donor-derived T-allo10 cells reportedly recognize host alloantigens, are anergic, and suppress alloantigen-specifically. Deletions cut 3 bases from V and 2 bases from J, with 13 bases between. The length of the CDR3 is 15 residues. Germline loops: CDR1 SGHAT, CDR2 FQNNGV. Sequencing was carried out using cultured T cells, either the whole culture or a sorted T cell fraction (not recorded which). Subset meaning: Tr1-enriched cell product generated in vitro against host alloantigens. The chain joins TRBV11-2 to TRBJ1-2; perhaps TRBD1 as D (5 bases). The receptor was isolated from a human donor in good health. The CDR3 sequence is CASSFRGGRNYGYTF. CDR3 bases: TGTGCCAGCAGCTTTCGGGGGGGACGGAACTATGGCTACACCTTC.